The rows below give T cell receptor beta chains drawn from one sample of a study of tumor-infiltrating lymphocytes in primary liver carcinoma. TCRdb analysed the multiplex PCR reads with MiXCR anew, one entry per CDR3 protein. The sample holds approximately 190,000 distinct CDR3 sequences, approximately 80% seen once. Sample: tumor tissue from primary liver carcinoma. All receptors derive from a middle-aged man with primary liver carcinoma and hepatitis B virus infection. CDR3s include the opening cysteine and the closing phenylalanine or tryptophan. Clone size is stated in some rows and not others, as once, few, many or a class when expanded.

j_call v_call clone_size cdr3_aa
TRBJ1-2 TRBV6-5 NA CASGYSGTGSNYGYTF
TRBJ2-3 TRBV4-3 NA CASSQDLPSGTSRRTDTQYF
TRBJ1-1 TRBV29-1 many CSVTGDAMNAEAFF
TRBJ2-3 TRBV28 NA CATYKTVQTDTQYF
TRBJ2-7 TRBV6-5 few CVSSPAARSSYEQYF
TRBJ1-1 TRBV7-8 NA CASSLGGIVVAFF
TRBJ2-3 TRBV29-1 few CSVGGGQAATDTQYF
TRBJ1-5 TRBV7-9 NA CASSRIGGGGHPQQF
TRBJ2-1 TRBV29-1 NA CSVDKGPPSEQLF
TRBJ2-6 TRBV6-1 many CASSEGVDGANVLTF
TRBJ2-5 TRBV29-1 NA CSARTSGPLAQYF
TRBJ2-1 TRBV14 NA CASSAVAGWINHEQLF
TRBJ1-5 TRBV7-2 many CASSLTDNQPQHF
TRBJ1-2 TRBV6-6 NA CASRKQDSFYGYTF
TRBJ1-2 TRBV12-3/TRBV12-4 once CASIIGDYGYTF
TRBJ2-6 TRBV5-4 NA CASNEGQGASGANVLTF
TRBJ2-7 TRBV12-3/TRBV12-4 NA CASSLQWWEGVRYEQYF
TRBJ2-1 TRBV29-1 NA CSVGQIANEQFF
TRBJ1-1 TRBV21-1 NA CASSETGMVTEVFF
TRBJ2-2 TRBV6-1 NA CASSEVPTSLPEELFF
TRBJ2-1 TRBV11-2 NA CVSSPRPLAGDSDEQFF
TRBJ2-2 TRBV29-1 NA CSVCGTVGHGELFF
TRBJ2-7 TRBV28 NA CASSLASGRDEQYF
TRBJ2-7 TRBV28 NA CPSRPLQADQYF
TRBJ2-5 TRBV4-2 once CASSLTTSWRAGSETQYF
TRBJ2-7 TRBV5-5 once CASSPAADPLSEQCF
TRBJ2-5 TRBV6-1 NA CASGCRMSGETQYF
TRBJ2-7 TRBV6-1 NA CASSEMGHGMYEQYF
TRBJ2-1 TRBV9 NA CDSSVGDLGSYNEQFF
TRBJ2-1 TRBV4-2 NA CASSQDSAGYTGNEQFF
TRBJ2-1 TRBV5-1 many CASRDSSSYNEQFF
TRBJ1-4 TRBV6-5 NA CGSSPRGLTEKLVF
TRBJ1-4 TRBV12-3/TRBV12-4 NA CVSSLSGVGEKMFF
TRBJ2-7 TRBV29-1 once CSVKVGVRSYEQNF
TRBJ2-5 TRBV29-1 NA CSVEGTRMETQYF
TRBJ1-3 TRBV5-5 NA CSSSAGTDLFSGNTIYF
TRBJ1-4 TRBV29-1 NA CSAQSDLGRLFF
TRBJ2-3 TRBV5-4 once CASSLLHREGDTQYF
TRBJ1-2 TRBV30 NA CAWSHHIYGYTF
TRBJ1-2 TRBV6-2/TRBV6-3 once CASSYPGVGFGDGYTF
TRBJ2-4 TRBV11-1 NA CTSSSPGSNGTKNIQYF
TRBJ2-5 TRBV12-3/TRBV12-4 NA CASSLSWVESQYF
TRBJ1-2 TRBV11-2 NA CASSSDSLAYSRGFTF
TRBJ1-1 TRBV5-6 NA CASSSLNRGNSEAFF
TRBJ2-1 TRBV12-3/TRBV12-4 once CTRSQGGRDEQFF
TRBJ1-1 TRBV12-3/TRBV12-4 NA CASTGHGDEAFF
TRBJ1-5 TRBV12-3/TRBV12-4 once CANTRGIAINQPQHF
TRBJ1-1 TRBV11-2 NA CASSPLCPNNEAFF
TRBJ2-1 TRBV4-3 NA CTSSQDVRSQYNEQFF
TRBJ1-1 TRBV11-2 NA CAGSLGGNTEVLF
TRBJ2-1 TRBV11-2 NA CASCQGERDKGVNEQFF